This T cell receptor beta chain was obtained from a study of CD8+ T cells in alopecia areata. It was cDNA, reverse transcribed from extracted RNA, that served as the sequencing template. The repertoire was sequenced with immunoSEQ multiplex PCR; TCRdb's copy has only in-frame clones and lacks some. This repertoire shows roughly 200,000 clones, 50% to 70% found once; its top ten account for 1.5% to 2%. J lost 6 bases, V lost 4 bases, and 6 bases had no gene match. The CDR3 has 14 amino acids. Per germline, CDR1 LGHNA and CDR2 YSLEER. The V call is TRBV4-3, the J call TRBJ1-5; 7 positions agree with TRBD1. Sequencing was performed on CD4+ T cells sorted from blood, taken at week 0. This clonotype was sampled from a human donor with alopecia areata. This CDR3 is CASSLYRGVQPQHF. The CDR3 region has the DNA TGCGCCAGCAGCCTCTACAGGGGAGTTCAGCCCCAGCATTTT.